These T cell receptor beta chains were read from a single sample in a study of blood T cell repertoires in COVID-19. This table comes from immunoSEQ multiplex PCR, and its TCRdb copy is limited to in-frame clones, with some not included. The sample holds 25,000 to 30,000 clones, less than 90% seen once. The sequencing input was peripheral blood. The receptors were sampled from a human donor in a cohort sampled during active COVID-19. The conserved cysteine and the conserved F or W are not part of the CDR3 here. Each record gives: V gene, J gene, CDR3 protein.

v_call: TRBV28; j_call: TRBJ1-5; cdr3_aa: ASSLRAGGQPQH
v_call: TRBV5-8; j_call: TRBJ1-1; cdr3_aa: ASSLGWLVAF
v_call: TRBV5-1; j_call: TRBJ2-5; cdr3_aa: ASNGQGRETQY
v_call: TRBV6-5; j_call: TRBJ1-3; cdr3_aa: ASSRDSSGNTIY
v_call: TRBV5-1; j_call: TRBJ2-2; cdr3_aa: ASSLVAGGTGELF
v_call: TRBV7-3; j_call: TRBJ1-2; cdr3_aa: ASSSQGQGPYGYT
v_call: TRBV11-2; j_call: TRBJ2-7; cdr3_aa: ASSVVAVGSYEQY
v_call: TRBV5-1; j_call: TRBJ2-7; cdr3_aa: ASSLNRPPYEQY
v_call: TRBV5-6; j_call: TRBJ1-6; cdr3_aa: ASSLVRVSPLH
v_call: TRBV5-1; j_call: TRBJ1-2; cdr3_aa: ATSREGNYGYT
v_call: TRBV2; j_call: TRBJ2-7; cdr3_aa: ASSEFRGVGDPYEQY
v_call: TRBV3-1/TRBV3-2; j_call: TRBJ1-1; cdr3_aa: ASSHSGGQGAF
v_call: TRBV18; j_call: TRBJ2-2; cdr3_aa: ASSPRRGTGELF
v_call: TRBV6-5; j_call: TRBJ2-5; cdr3_aa: ASSTRDSQETQY
v_call: TRBV7-2; j_call: TRBJ2-3; cdr3_aa: ASSVLGQPGTDTQY
v_call: TRBV18; j_call: TRBJ2-7; cdr3_aa: ASSPPDRVYEQY
v_call: TRBV5-4; j_call: TRBJ1-1; cdr3_aa: ASSLHTGGTEAF
v_call: TRBV19; j_call: TRBJ2-1; cdr3_aa: ASSRDRGLNEQF
v_call: TRBV7-9; j_call: TRBJ1-1; cdr3_aa: ASSSTGNTEAF
v_call: TRBV6-5; j_call: TRBJ2-7; cdr3_aa: ASSQQVDYEQY
v_call: TRBV9; j_call: TRBJ2-1; cdr3_aa: ASSVVAGGLGSYNEQF
v_call: TRBV6-2/TRBV6-3; j_call: TRBJ2-3; cdr3_aa: ASSRLAGASDTQY
v_call: TRBV9; j_call: TRBJ2-7; cdr3_aa: ASSVGAGPLEQY
v_call: TRBV18; j_call: TRBJ2-7; cdr3_aa: ASSPGTGLSYEQY